This entry lists 13 T cell receptor beta chains sequenced from one sample in a study of T cell responses to AZD1222 COVID-19 vaccine. Sequencing was performed with immunoSEQ multiplex PCR; in TCRdb, only in-frame clones are kept and a portion is missing. The sample contains some 150,000 clones, roughly 92% of which appear only once. The sequencing used peripheral blood, collected on day 0 of AZD1222 vaccination. The origin of the receptors is an adult in good health.

V gene TRBV24-1 combines with J gene TRBJ2-7; 7 bases map to TRBD1. Germline V gene data show CDR1 as KGHDR and CDR2 as SFDVKD. V lost 6 bases and J lost 6; bases outside the gene matches: 7. The CDR3 runs to 13 residues. The CDR3 is CATSRGGQSEQYF. CDR3 DNA sequence: TGTGCCACCAGTCGAGGGGGCCAGTCCGAGCAGTACTTC.

The rearrangement uses TRBV7-2 and TRBJ1-2, with D unclear. The CDR3 spans 14 residues. V gave up 5 bases and J gave up 6 bases, with 16 bases separating them. In germline, CDR1 is SGHTA, CDR2 FQGNSA. CDR3 sequence (DNA): TGTGCCAGCAGCCCCCGATTCGCGGGCCATGGCTACACCTTC. It codes for CASSPRFAGHGYTF. The full variable domain, completed using reference TRBV7-2 and TRBJ1-2, is GAGVSQSPSNKVTEKGKDVELRCDPISGHTALYWYRQSLGQGLEFLIYFQGNSAPDKSGLPSDRFSAERTGGSVSTLTIQRTQQEDSAVYLCASSPRFAGHGYTFGSGTRLTVV.

J is TRBJ1-6 and V is TRBV2; D is undetermined. This CDR3 comprises 13 residues. The V gene's germline CDR1 is SNHLY and CDR2 FYNNEI. V was trimmed by 6 bases and J by 10 bases, leaving 13 bases between them. CDR3 DNA sequence: TGTGCCAGCAGACCGACATTAGGCTCACCCCTCCACTTT. It is translated as CASRPTLGSPLHF.

The CDR3 is CASGQGSETQYF. CDR3 coding DNA: TGTGCCAGCGGTCAGGGATCGGAGACCCAGTACTTC. The chain recombines TRBV11-3 with TRBJ2-5, with D possibly TRBD1 on 5 matching bases. Per germline, CDR1 SGHNT and CDR2 YENEEA. V lost 8 bases to trimming and J lost 5 bases, with 12 bases between them. This CDR3 contains 12 residues. The variable domain in full, completed from reference TRBV11-3 and TRBJ2-5, reads EAGVVQSPRYKIIEKKQPVAFWCNPISGHNTLYWYLQNLGQGPELLIRYENEEAVDDSQLPKDRFSAERLKGVDSTLKIQPAELGDSAVYLCASGQGSETQYFGPGTRLLVL.

This chain uses TRBV29-1 with TRBJ2-1, with 10 positions matching TRBD2. Germline V gene lookup returns CDR1 SQVTM and CDR2 ANQGSEA. The CDR3 is made up of 18 amino acids. V gave up 1 base and J gave up 3 bases; unmatched junction bases: 12. The CDR3 protein is CSVEGVAGGRSFYNEQFF. For the CDR3, the DNA is TGCAGCGTTGAAGGTGTAGCGGGGGGCCGTTCTTTCTACAATGAGCAGTTCTTC.

The chain uses TRBV28 and TRBJ2-1, with 7 bases lining up with TRBD2. The CDR3 length is 12 residues. CDR1 is MDHEN, CDR2 SYDVKM, per germline. The CDR3 region is CRSGERYNEQFF. CDR3 DNA: TGTCGAAGCGGGGAGCGATACAATGAGCAGTTCTTC.

The V call is TRBV27, the J call TRBJ1-1; 7 bases line up with TRBD1. The V gene end was trimmed by 4 bases and the J gene end by 5 bases; junction bases not matched to a gene: 4. The germline CDR1 and CDR2 sequences are MNHEY and SMNVEV (reference sequence). This CDR3 has 13 residues. CDR3 protein: CASSWQGGTEAFF. As DNA, the CDR3 is TGTGCCAGCAGTTGGCAGGGGGGTACTGAAGCTTTCTTT.

The gene calls are TRBV18 and TRBJ1-2; D might be TRBD1 (5 bases). The length of the CDR3 is 14 residues. V shed 6 bases and J shed 6 bases, with 17 bases lying between them. Germline V gene data show CDR1 as KGHSH and CDR2 as LQKENI. The CDR3 coding sequence is TGTGCCAGCTCCCCCGTCTCGGGGCCGGATGGCTACACCTTC. It encodes CASSPVSGPDGYTF.

Written as DNA, the CDR3 is TGTGCCAGCTTCCAGGGATCTTTTTACAATGAGCAGTTCTTC. Its protein is CASFQGSFYNEQFF. The rearrangement links TRBV7-8 to TRBJ2-1, with D perhaps TRBD1 (5 bases). CDR1 is SGHVS and CDR2 is FQNEAQ in the germline V gene. Trimming took off 8 bases at V and 4 bases at J, with 15 bases between the two ends. CDR3 size: 14 residues.

The chain uses TRBV3-1 (or the pseudogene TRBV3-2) and TRBJ2-7; 7 bases line up with TRBD2. There are 13 residues in the CDR3. Germline V gene sequence: CDR1 LGHDT, CDR2 YNNKEL (reference sequence). The V gene end was trimmed by 8 bases and the J gene end by 6 bases; junction bases not matched to a gene: 10. The CDR3 nucleotides read TGTGCCAGCTCTTCAGGGAGGGGAACCGAGCAGTACTTC. This sequence encodes CASSSGRGTEQYF.

V is TRBV28 and J is TRBJ1-2; 9 positions match TRBD1. The CDR3 is 14 amino acids. V shed 6 bases and J 4 bases; nucleotides not matched to a gene: 6. The germline gives CDR1 MDHEN, CDR2 SYDVKM. CDR3 residues: CASRGQGGLYGYTF. CDR3 nucleotide sequence: TGTGCCAGCAGGGGACAGGGTGGGCTCTATGGCTACACCTTC.

This rearrangement joins TRBV12-3 or TRBV12-4 to TRBJ1-2; maybe TRBD1 (5 bases). The CDR3 sequence is 13 residues long. V was cut by 3 bases and J by 2 bases, with 7 bases left in between. CDR3 loop: CASSLGGNYGYTF. In nucleotides, the CDR3 is TGTGCCAGCAGTTTGGGGGGGAACTATGGCTACACCTTC.

This clone was observed a handful of times. The chain is built from TRBV3-1 (or the pseudogene TRBV3-2) and TRBJ2-1; TRBD2 agrees at 14 bases. The CDR3 is 15 amino acids. The ends lost 3 bases at V and 8 bases at J; junction bases unmatched: 3. The germline V gene encodes CDR1 LGHDT and CDR2 YNNKEL (reference sequence). The CDR3 loop reads CASSQTSGRADEQFF. In DNA, the CDR3 is TGTGCCAGCAGCCAGACTAGCGGGAGGGCTGATGAGCAGTTCTTC.